This T cell receptor (beta chain) was observed in a study of CD8 T cells in Susac syndrome. The CDR3 is 15 residues long. The germline V gene has CDR1 SGDLS and CDR2 YYNGEE. Trimming took 4 bases from V and 3 from J; bases not matched to a gene: 7. As for this clonotype: Its target is not known.

CD8+ and CD4+ T cells taken from blood had their TCR beta sequenced. Isolation of CD8+ and CD4+ T cells was performed negatively, whereas enrichment of TEMRA cells was done by FACS. Broader study findings: The study's TCR sequencing and HLA analysis covered a relatively small number of individuals, and the study acknowledged this.

The authors reverse transcribed roughly 0.5 to 1 ug RNA with random hexamers. An immunoSEQ multiplex PCR generated amplified TCR beta CDR3 products spanning 54 Vbeta and 13 Jbeta. TCRdb reprocessed the immunoSEQ multiplex PCR reads with MiXCR, giving one entry per CDR3 protein. Here the sample spans 150,000 or so distinct CDR3 sequences, around 95% being singletons. V and J are TRBV9 and TRBJ2-3; TRBD1 matches at 8 bases. The source of this sequence is a human donor with multiple sclerosis. Specimen: CD8+ T cells from PBMCs. CDR3 nucleotides: TGTGCCAGCAGCCCTGACAGGGGAACAACAGATACGCAGTATTTT. The encoded protein is CASSPDRGTTDTQYF.